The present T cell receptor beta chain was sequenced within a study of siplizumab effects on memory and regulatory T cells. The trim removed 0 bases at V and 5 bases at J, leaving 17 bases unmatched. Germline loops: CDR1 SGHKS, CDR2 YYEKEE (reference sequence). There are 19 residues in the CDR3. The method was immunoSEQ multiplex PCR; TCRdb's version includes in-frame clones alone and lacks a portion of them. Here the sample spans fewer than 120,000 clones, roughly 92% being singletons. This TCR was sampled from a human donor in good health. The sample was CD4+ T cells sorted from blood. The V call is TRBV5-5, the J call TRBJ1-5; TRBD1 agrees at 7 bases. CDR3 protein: CASSLAPDTGAAPHQPQHF. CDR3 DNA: TGTGCCAGCAGCTTGGCCCCTGACACAGGGGCAGCCCCTCATCAGCCCCAGCATTTT.